This entry concerns a single T cell receptor beta chain. This clone was seen just once. Its binding antigen is unknown. No base-level quality is on record; no much larger clone is a single base apart. The source of the sample is a study of shared clonotypes between healthy human individuals (TCRdb year 2020). About the full investigation: The cohort included a few men and a couple of women between 18 and 49 years of age. For each donor, three plates each were used for CD4 naive and CD4 memory, two plates were used for CD8 naive, and one plate was used for CD8 memory. To estimate repertoire size and how much clonotypes are shared between individuals, the study performed deep sequencing of blood TCR repertoires from a handful of healthy adults. Different laboratories and diverse techniques were used to prepare libraries and sequence TCR repertoires, to increase sequencing depth and limit assay-specific biases. Between about 0.94 and 8.9 billion PBMCs per donor were obtained by leukapheresis.

CDR3 length: 16 amino acids, cysteine to phenylalanine. Only CDR3 DNA remains: 48 bases, in frame from the first base. V loses 7 bases, J loses 5 bases, and the germline ends lie 24 bases apart. CDR1 and CDR2 were assigned from the germline V gene (reference sequence) as SGHNT and YYREEE. The paper's findings and limits, for the study overall: Because the study included only a small number of donors, the genetic and exposure-history diversity represented was limited. Pairwise subsampling indicated that sequencing depth was expected to affect the degree of clonotype sharing among donors. Incomplete sequencing was indicated by rarefaction of sorted-subset datasets, despite the large sequencing depth. When a few donors were compared, the shared fraction of clonotypes was about 5% for naive CD4, approximately 3.5% for naive CD8, 2.3% for memory CD4, and approximately 0.4% for memory CD8. Compared with non-shared clonotypes, clonotypes shared by all four sorted-subset donors had higher generation probabilities. Sampling was restricted to blood, and TCR repertoires in tissues likely differ from the TCR repertoires found in blood. Naive subsets generally had larger estimated clonotype richness than memory subsets.

Using the deep immunoSEQ assay, multiplex PCR amplified TCR CDR3 regions from genomic DNA. For each cell subset, the extracted genomic DNA was distributed evenly across all wells of several immunoSEQ 96-well plates, and each plate served as one replicate. For sorted subsets, 150 to 250 ng genomic DNA, equal to 30,000 or so T cell genomes, was loaded into each replicate PCR. Purified libraries were quantified with a Qubit 3.0 fluorometer, sized on a Bioanalyzer 2100, and re-quantified with the KAPA Library Quantification kit. Every immunoSEQ 96-well plate was sequenced on a separate single-read 150-cycle Illumina NextSeq 550 flow cell. Per the original workflow: The immunoSEQ output contained only junctional sequences without quality scores, so filtering could not match that applied to full-length reads. Sequences were annotated with PyIR, a Python wrapper for IgBLAST v1.9, using IMGT germline references to assign V/J genes and CDR3. Any read was removed if the V/J assignment was weak (E-value above 1e-6), the CDR3 was missing, or the read contained stop codons, out-of-frame junctions, or ambiguous translated residues. V3J clonotypes were defined as sequences sharing an identical inferred V gene, J gene, and CDR3 amino acid sequence. Percentage overlap between repertoires was computed as shared unique clonotypes divided by the size of the smaller repertoire. Richness of each repertoire was evaluated using RTK rarefaction, the Chao1 estimator, and Recon v2.1 estimates of unobserved clonotypes. For all TCRbeta clonotypes obtained by the gDNA method from a handful of donors, generation probabilities were computed with OLGA. In TCRdb, the immuneACCESS table is reduced to in-frame sequences with V and J assigned. These tables do not hold every clone; where another copy was compared, an unresolved V gene accounts for under half, and the others remain unexplained. D and trimming were read from the DNA, whereas the V and J calls and clone size are those reported in that table. This sample is represented by hundreds of thousands of clones; 96% of them were singletons. Of the sample, 0.095% to 0.13% falls within the top ten clones.

CD8 naive samples were obtained by positive selection for CCR7 among CD45RO-negative cells, yielding a CD45RA+CCR7+ population from which TemRA cells were excluded. The donors were healthy, HIV-negative adults who had no recently reported acute infections or vaccinations. All donors were Caucasian adults living in Nashville, Tennessee, USA. After blood collection by leukapheresis, PBMCs were isolated using Ficoll-Histopaque density gradient centrifugation and then cryopreserved in the vapor phase of liquid nitrogen. Analytical flow cytometry was used to check the purity and quantity of every magnetically sorted T cell population. Genomic DNA was isolated from each sorted fraction and quantified by UV absorbance on a Nanodrop 2000c.

The sequence links TRBV5-4 to TRBJ2-5; the D call could be TRBD1 or TRBD2, with each sharing 5 bases. The TCR sequence derives from a woman younger than 45 in good health. The sample comprised naive CD8+ T cells sorted from blood. The cell subset or site label, as the study defines it: CD45RA+CCR7+. The CDR3: CASGLGWGTSVETQYF. In nucleotide form, the sequence is TGTGCCAGCGGTTTGGGGTGGGGGACCTCTGTGGAGACCCAGTACTTC.